The 15 T cell receptor beta chains reported below all come from one sample, sequenced in a study of T cells in Graves' hyperthyroidism and ophthalmopathy. Amplification targeted TCR beta CDR3 regions from RNA transcripts. Initially, a first-round RT-PCR of the TCR CDR3 employed the HTBI primer set. MiXCR was run by TCRdb on the multiplex PCR reads, yielding one entry per CDR3 protein. Here the sample spans over 550,000 distinct CDR3 sequences, around 15% being singletons. Sequences were obtained from blood. These receptors came from a woman in her late teens or twenties with Graves' hyperthyroidism.

This clonotype came up many times. Here the CDR3 reads CASIESPDTQYF. In DNA, the CDR3 is TGTGCCAGCATCGAAAGCCCAGATACGCAGTATTTT. The chain employs TRBV2 and TRBJ2-3; D is uncertain. The CDR3 runs 12 residues. The germline V gene encodes CDR1 SNHLY and CDR2 FYNNEI. V was trimmed by 7 bases and J by 4 bases, leaving 9 bases between them.

This clonotype occurred many times. The rearrangement uses TRBV12-3 or TRBV12-4 and TRBJ1-3; unclear D gene. CDR3 length: 16 amino acids. V gave up 5 bases and J gave up 3 bases, with 17 bases separating them. This CDR3 reads CASSPPATVHGNTIYF. CDR3 sequence (DNA): TGTGCCAGCAGTCCCCCGGCGACGGTCCATGGAAACACCATATATTTT.

The rearrangement links TRBV12-3 or TRBV12-4 to TRBJ2-1; TRBD2 aligns across 11 bases. V lost 5 bases and J lost 6; bases outside the gene matches: 9. The CDR3 has 16 residues. The DNA for the CDR3 is TGTGCCAGCAGTCCCGTAGCGGGGGGGTGGGTCAATGAGCAGTTCTTC. As protein: CASSPVAGGWVNEQFF.

This clonotype was counted a few times. The V call is TRBV5-1, the J call TRBJ2-7; 10 bases agree with TRBD2. V lost 0 bases and J lost 7; bases outside the gene matches: 4. Germline V gives CDR1 SGHRS, CDR2 YFSETQ. The CDR3 totals 14 residues. For the CDR3, the DNA is TGCGCCAGCAGCTTGGCGGGTAGCGGGGGGGAGCAGTACTTC. It yields the protein CASSLAGSGGEQYF. The full variable domain, rest sourced from reference TRBV5-1 and TRBJ2-7, is KAGVTQTPRYLIKTRGQQVTLSCSPISGHRSVSWYQQTPGQGLQFLFEYFSETQRNKGNFPGRFSGRQFSNSRSEMNVSTLELGDSALYLCASSLAGSGGEQYFGPGTRLTVT.

The table lists this clonotype with a few counts. The V and J genes are TRBV19 and TRBJ1-1; a possible D gene is TRBD1 (5 bases). Germline V gene data show CDR1 as LNHDA and CDR2 as SQIVND (reference sequence). CDR3 length: 15 amino acids. V dropped 5 bases and J dropped 1 base, with 14 bases sitting between them. CDR3 in amino acids: CASSQWDGRNTEAFF. CDR3 sequence (DNA): TGTGCCAGTAGTCAGTGGGACGGGAGGAACACTGAAGCTTTCTTT.

V gene TRBV2 combines with J gene TRBJ2-7; D is possibly TRBD2 (6 bases). Per germline, CDR1 SNHLY and CDR2 FYNNEI. This CDR3 is built from 15 residues. Deletions cut 5 bases from V and 0 bases from J, with 14 bases between. CDR3 amino acids: CASSRRRLVSYEQYF. The CDR3 coding sequence is TGTGCCAGCAGTCGTAGGAGACTAGTCTCCTACGAGCAGTACTTC.

V is TRBV6-2 or TRBV6-3 and J is TRBJ2-2; 7 positions match TRBD1. J was trimmed by 2 bases and V by 5 bases; bases with no gene match: 14. The CDR3 extends over 18 amino acids. Germline V gene data show CDR1 as MNHEY and CDR2 as SVGEGT. In DNA, the CDR3 is TGTGCCAGCAGTCCCCTGTTGCCCGGGACAGCCAACACCGGGGAGCTGTTTTTT. Translation: CASSPLLPGTANTGELFF.

This clonotype turned up a few times. The rearrangement uses TRBV25-1 and TRBJ2-1; tentatively, D is TRBD1 (6 bases). Germline V gene lookup returns CDR1 MGHDK and CDR2 SYGVNS. This CDR3 comprises 15 residues. Trimming cost V 5 bases and J 2 bases, with 13 bases left between them. CDR3 amino acids: CASSLDRRTYNEQFF. DNA for the CDR3: TGTGCCAGCAGTTTGGACAGACGCACCTACAATGAGCAGTTCTTC.

The genes are TRBV6-1 and TRBJ2-2; a possible D gene is TRBD1 (7 bases). In germline, CDR1 is MNHNS, CDR2 SASEGT. V was clipped by 2 bases and J by 1 base, with 11 bases between them. This CDR3 has 16 residues. CDR3 residues: CASSERQGGNTGELFF. For the CDR3, the DNA is TGTGCCAGCAGTGAACGACAGGGAGGGAACACCGGGGAGCTGTTTTTT.

The chain combines TRBV20-1 with TRBJ2-7; 9 nucleotides match TRBD2. CDR1 is DFQATT, CDR2 SNEGSKA, per germline (reference sequence). The CDR3 is 14 residues long. The V gene end was trimmed by 5 bases and the J gene end by 3 bases; junction bases not matched to a gene: 8. CDR3 nucleotide sequence: TGCAGTGCTCATTCTAGCGGGGTCGTCTACGAGCAGTACTTC. Translated, it gives CSAHSSGVVYEQYF.

A word on this clonotype: This may be a read error: a much more frequent sequence differs by one nucleotide. The chain's CDR3 is CAGSLTGNYGYTF. CDR3 nucleotides: TGTGCCGGCAGTTTGACAGGGAACTATGGCTACACCTTC. The V call is TRBV6-2 or TRBV6-3, the J call TRBJ1-2, with 7 bases matching TRBD1. Germline V CDR1 and CDR2: MNHEY, SVGEGT. This CDR3 is built from 13 residues.

On this clonotype itself: The CDR3 ends on some other residue instead of the conserved phenylalanine or tryptophan, so this is likely a read error. The chain has TRBV28 and TRBJ2-7; either TRBD1 or TRBD2 may fit D (7 bases each). Trimming took 6 bases from V and 3 from J, leaving 18 bases between them. Per the germline V gene, CDR1 is MDHEN and CDR2 is SYDVKM. The CDR3 covers 15 residues. CDR3 nucleotides: TGTGCCAGCAGCCCGGGGGGACAGACGTTCTACGAGCAGTACCTC. As protein: CASSPGGQTFYEQYL.

This chain joins TRBV4-3 and TRBJ2-5; 13 nucleotides agree with TRBD2. Germline CDR1 reads LGHNA; CDR2 reads YSLEER. V trimming: 3 bases; J trimming: 4 bases; junction bases outside the gene matches: 5. This CDR3 comprises 16 residues. CDR3 DNA sequence: TGCGCCAGCAGCCACAAGACTAGCGGGGGGCGAGAGACCCAGTACTTC. This gives the protein CASSHKTSGGRETQYF.

V usage is TRBV7-9 and J usage is TRBJ2-3, with a tentative D call TRBD2 (5 bases). V was trimmed by 8 bases and J by 0 bases, leaving 21 bases between them. The germline gives CDR1 SEHNR, CDR2 FQNEAQ (reference sequence). The CDR3 extends over 17 amino acids. The CDR3 DNA reads TGTGCCAGCCGCGGCAAGCGGAACCAGTCTAGCACAGATACGCAGTATTTT. It codes for CASRGKRNQSSTDTQYF.

The table lists this clonotype with many counts. CDR3 nucleotides: TGTGCCAGCAGTTTAAGGGCAGGAGATGGCTACACCTTC. Residues: CASSLRAGDGYTF. This chain joins TRBV12-3 or TRBV12-4 and TRBJ1-2; D remains unclear. This CDR3 comprises 13 residues. V lost 2 bases, J lost 6 bases, and 10 bases lay in between.